This T cell receptor beta chain was profiled in a study of T cell responses to AZD1222 COVID-19 vaccine (dated by TCRdb to the early 2020s). About the study as a whole: Because spike-specific TCR depth and breadth did not differ between the two schedules, AZD1222 recipients who got a second dose at roughly 4 weeks were pooled with those who got a second dose at roughly 12 weeks. A total of more than 230 trial participants underwent TCR sequencing, of whom 200 to 220 had received two doses of AZD1222 and around 26 had received two doses of the MenACWY control vaccine. Trial participants were enrolled by age into 18-55, 56-69 and 70-plus year subgroups, with 148, 28 and 57 TCR-sequenced participants respectively.

About this clone itself: Its antigen specificity is not known. No clone much larger than this one lies a single base away; base qualities are absent.

The germline V gene (reference sequence) provides CDR1 GTSNPN and CDR2 SVGIG. Taken from cysteine to phenylalanine, the CDR3 has 11 residues. Of all the DNA, just the CDR3 is kept, 33 bases in frame from base 1. Relative to germline, V is 4 bases shorter and J is 10 bases shorter, with 11 bases between their ends. Paper-wide results and their limitations: After two AZD1222 doses, spike-specific TCR breadth and depth were significantly higher than at day 0 and than in MenACWY recipients. Participants were mostly white British and included more females than males, and it was suggested by the authors that clonal diversity may have been underestimated. Because no day 14 peak-response samples were available, the repertoires could be characterized only after the peak T cell response. Reportedly, almost half of the unique spike-specific TCRs recognized epitopes lying outside the regions that are mutated in the B.1.351 and B.1.1.7 variants. In the small 56-69-year group, the increase in depth fell short of significance, most likely because of low power. The whole spike protein was spanned by vaccine-associated CD4 TCRs, and dominant responses were seen in regions 160-218 and 743-854. Conclusions about previously exposed vaccinees were limited because only six AZD1222 recipients were SARS-CoV-2 seropositive at baseline.

The CDR3 regions of human TCRbeta chains were analyzed by immunosequencing. Processing in the source paper ran as follows. TCRs in the repertoires were matched against a reference library of SARS-CoV-2-specific TCRs that had been generated with the MIRA antigen-specificity platform. Breadth was defined as the fraction of unique TCRs that were SARS-CoV-2-associated. Depth was defined as the fraction of total T cells that were SARS-CoV-2-associated. Using the MIRA data, every spike-specific TCR was mapped to the spike region that the TCR reacted to and assigned to either a CD4 or a CD8 class. Log10-transformed breadth and depth values were compared by one-way ANOVA with Sidak's multiple comparisons tests. TCRdb mirrors the immuneACCESS table, restricted to in-frame sequences. Some clones are absent from its copies; in checked studies, under half trace to an unresolved V gene, and the reason for the others is unknown. Clonal size and the V and J genes are those of that table, whereas D and trimming came from the DNA. The sample table contains around 96,000 clones; only one count was recorded for about 88% of them. Less than 3% of the sample goes to the ten largest clones.

The sample's time point, from its label and the paper: baseline before first vaccination. The vaccinee samples were drawn from two UK trials, COV001 and COV002, one of which was a single-blind randomized controlled phase 2/3 trial testing AZD1222 (ChAdOx1 nCoV-19) in healthy adults. For TCRbeta chain sequencing, PBMC samples were collected from trial participants at day 0 and at day 28 after the second dose. The chain is made from TRBV30 and TRBJ1-3, with an unclear D gene assignment. The starting material was peripheral blood, obtained on day 0 of AZD1222 vaccination. The receptor's source is an adult in good health. The nucleotides read TGTGCCTGGACTCGGGGAGGTACCATATATTTT. The resulting protein is CAWTRGGTIYF.